This T cell receptor beta chain was retrieved from a study of ipilimumab plus nivolumab after autologous stem cell transplantation. This table comes from immunoSEQ multiplex PCR, and its TCRdb copy is limited to in-frame clones, with some not included. This table holds about 47,000 clones, approximately 91% found once. Patients got ipilimumab 1 mg/kg beginning 14 to 28 days post-transplant. Through week 26, nivolumab 3 mg/kg IV was given weeks 1, 4, 7, 10, then biweekly. The CDR3 extends over 13 amino acids. From germline, CDR1 is KGHSH and CDR2 LQKENI. Trimming left V 3 bases short and J 6 bases short, with 12 bases between.

The specimen was PBMCs, collected in a trial of ipilimumab plus nivolumab as post-transplant consolidation. The V gene is TRBV18, the J gene TRBJ2-7; D gene ambiguous. The clonotype comes from a male donor with multiple myeloma. In DNA, the CDR3 is TGTGCCAGCTCACCTGGACCTCCTCGCGAGCAGTACTTC. Protein product: CASSPGPPREQYF.